The 19 T cell receptor beta chains presented below share a single source sample, sequenced in a study of CD8+ T cells in alopecia areata. Extracted from the samples, RNA was reverse transcribed into cDNA to serve as the sequencing template. The assay was immunoSEQ multiplex PCR, and TCRdb's table has in-frame clones only and misses some. The sample includes over 200,000 clones, 50% to 70% seen only once; the top ten take over 0.4%. The material sequenced was CD4+ T cells sorted from blood, taken at week 0. The source of these receptors is a human donor with alopecia areata.

This clone appeared a single time. This chain uses TRBV5-4 with TRBJ1-1; no definite D call. Germline lookup yields CDR1 SGHNT and CDR2 YYREEE (reference sequence). This CDR3 region has 15 residues. V gave up 4 bases and J gave up 1 base, with 14 bases separating them. The CDR3 loop reads CASSPPPGRNTEAFF. The CDR3 DNA reads TGTGCCAGCAGCCCCCCGCCGGGCCGGAACACTGAAGCTTTCTTT.

This clone was observed a single time. J is TRBJ2-2 and V is TRBV2, with TRBD1 matching over 9 bases. Germline-derived CDR1 and CDR2 are SNHLY and FYNNEI. Germline trimming cut 6 bases from V and 0 bases from J; bases unmatched to any gene: 2. CDR3 size: 15 residues. CDR3 sequence: CASRRTGANTGELFF. CDR3 DNA sequence: TGTGCCAGCAGAAGGACAGGGGCGAACACCGGGGAGCTGTTTTTT. Complete variable domain (other parts from reference TRBV2 and TRBJ2-2): EPEVTQTPSHQVTQMGQEVILRCVPISNHLYFYWYRQILGQKVEFLVSFYNNEISEKSEIFDDQFSVERPDGSNFTLKIRSTKLEDSAMYFCASRRTGANTGELFFGEGSRLTVL.

This clone was seen a single time. The J gene is TRBJ2-7, the V gene TRBV25-1; no firm D call. The V gene lost 4 bases and the J gene lost 3 bases, with 7 bases spanning the gap. This CDR3 contains 12 residues. CDR1 is MGHDK, CDR2 SYGVNS, per germline. Written as DNA, the CDR3 is TGTGCCAGCAGTGTTTCAGGCTACGAGCAGTACTTC. Residues: CASSVSGYEQYF.

This clone was recorded once. The chain joins TRBV30 to TRBJ1-1; D possibly corresponds to TRBD1 (5 bases). The ends were cut back, 4 bases at V and 0 bases at J, with 9 bases in the middle. The CDR3 has 13 residues. CDR1 and CDR2 from the germline V gene are GTSNPN and SVGIG (reference sequence). CDR3 protein: CAWNGGLNTEAFF. The DNA of the CDR3 is TGTGCCTGGAATGGGGGACTGAACACTGAAGCTTTCTTT.

The chain carries TRBV7-8 and TRBJ1-5, with 9 bases fitting TRBD1. The V and J ends lost 5 bases and 9 bases, in that order; junction bases with no gene match: 11. This CDR3 has 15 amino acids. Germline lookup yields CDR1 SGHVS and CDR2 FQNEAQ. CDR3 sequence: CASSKLDRGLGPQHF. As DNA, the CDR3 is TGTGCCAGCAGCAAACTGGACAGGGGCCTTGGGCCCCAGCATTTT.

The chain couples TRBV5-1 to TRBJ2-2; 7 bases fit TRBD1. From germline, CDR1 is SGHRS and CDR2 YFSETQ. CDR3 length: 14 amino acids. J lost 4 bases, V lost 4 bases, and 4 bases had no gene match. The DNA for the CDR3 is TGCGCCAGCAGCCTACGACAGGGCACCGGGGAGCTGTTTTTT. Translating gives CASSLRQGTGELFF. The whole variable domain, filled in from reference TRBV5-1 and TRBJ2-2, reads KAGVTQTPRYLIKTRGQQVTLSCSPISGHRSVSWYQQTPGQGLQFLFEYFSETQRNKGNFPGRFSGRQFSNSRSEMNVSTLELGDSALYLCASSLRQGTGELFFGEGSRLTVL.

The DNA for the CDR3 is TGTGCCAGCAGAGGACAGGGGTCCTACGAGCAGTACTTC. It codes for CASRGQGSYEQYF. V gene TRBV9 combines with J gene TRBJ2-7, with 9 bases matching TRBD1. After removal of 5 bases from V and 1 base from J, the junction contained 1 base not matched to a gene. CDR1 and CDR2 from the germline V gene are SGDLS and YYNGEE. This CDR3 has 13 residues.

V gene TRBV6-5 combines with J gene TRBJ2-2; 9 nucleotides match TRBD1. Germline CDR1 MNHEY, CDR2 SVGAGI. The CDR3 runs 15 residues. Trimming removed 2 bases from V and 8 bases from J; junction bases left unmatched: 6. The CDR3 protein is CASSYQTGGIGELFF. The CDR3 DNA reads as TGTGCCAGCAGTTACCAGACAGGGGGTATAGGGGAGCTGTTTTTT.

Note on this clone: This sample includes further DNA sequences coding for the same CDR3. The V call is TRBV18, the J call TRBJ1-1; TRBD1 matches 7 bases. After removal of 1 base from V and 3 bases from J, the junction contained 2 bases not matched to a gene. Germline CDR1 is KGHSH and CDR2 is LQKENI. CDR3 length equals 14 residues. The CDR3 is CASSPQGADTEAFF. CDR3 nucleotides: TGTGCCAGCTCACCACAGGGGGCCGACACTGAAGCTTTCTTT. Based on the CDR3 plus reference TRBV18 and TRBJ1-1, the full variable domain is NAGVMQNPRHLVRRRGQEARLRCSPMKGHSHVYWYRQLPEEGLKFMVYLQKENIIDESGMPKERFSAEFPKEGPSILRIQQVVRGDSAAYFCASSPQGADTEAFFGQGTRLTVV.

The chain links TRBV5-1 to TRBJ1-1; no reliable D call. Trimming took 4 bases from V and 4 from J, leaving 11 bases between them. The germline gives CDR1 SGHRS, CDR2 YFSETQ. The CDR3 length is 13 residues. CDR3 in amino acids: CASSLAAGTEAFF. The CDR3 coding sequence is TGCGCCAGCAGCCTAGCCGCGGGCACTGAAGCTTTCTTT.

This clone has a single count. This chain uses TRBV30 with TRBJ1-1, with unresolved D. V lost 3 bases and J 0 bases, leaving 11 bases between the germline ends. This CDR3 region has 14 residues. In germline, CDR1 is GTSNPN, CDR2 SVGIG (reference sequence). CDR3: CAWRFPDMNTEAFF. In DNA, the CDR3 is TGTGCCTGGAGATTCCCAGACATGAACACTGAAGCTTTCTTT.

The gene calls are TRBV10-2 and TRBJ2-7; no definite D call. This CDR3 spans 13 amino acids. V was cut by 5 bases and J by 1 base, with 9 bases left in between. CDR1 is WSHSY and CDR2 is SAAADI in the germline V gene. In DNA, the CDR3 is TGCGCCAGCAGTCTGACTGAATCCTACGAGCAGTACTTC. Translated: CASSLTESYEQYF.

This clone showed up just a few times. The J gene is TRBJ1-2, the V gene TRBV7-8; unclear D gene. Between the trimmed V and J ends, which lost 0 bases and 2 bases, there was a span of 10 bases. CDR3 size: 15 residues. Germline V gives CDR1 SGHVS, CDR2 FQNEAQ. In nucleotides, the CDR3 is TGTGCCAGCAGCTTAGCGGTGGGCGGAAACTATGGCTACACCTTC. This codes for CASSLAVGGNYGYTF.

This clone occurred a few times. The V gene is TRBV6-1, the J gene TRBJ2-2, with TRBD1 matching over 9 bases. Unmatched junction bases numbered 5, after V lost 5 bases and J lost 4 bases. The CDR3 runs to 15 residues. Germline-derived CDR1 and CDR2 are MNHNS and SASEGT. As DNA, the CDR3 is TGTGCCAGCAGTCCCGACAGGGGGGCCACCGGGGAGCTGTTTTTT. Translating it yields CASSPDRGATGELFF.

V gene TRBV23-1 combines with J gene TRBJ1-5, with D maybe TRBD1 (6 bases). TRBV23-1 is an ORF for which the function is uncertain. V was clipped by 1 base and J by 5 bases, with 12 bases between them. The CDR3 has 15 residues. CDR3 sequence: CASSQLWQGHQPQHF. CDR3 nucleotide sequence: TGCGCCAGCAGTCAATTATGGCAGGGGCATCAGCCCCAGCATTTT.

Comments on this clone: Other nucleotide sequences from this sample produce the same CDR3. V is TRBV5-1 and J is TRBJ1-3; D gene uncertain. The germline V gene encodes CDR1 SGHRS and CDR2 YFSETQ. The CDR3 has 14 amino acids. With 0 bases removed from V and 0 bases from J, the gap between germline ends came to 4 bases. The CDR3 DNA is TGCGCCAGCAGCTTGGGAGACTCTGGAAACACCATATATTTT. Translated: CASSLGDSGNTIYF. Complete variable domain (other parts from reference TRBV5-1 and TRBJ1-3): KAGVTQTPRYLIKTRGQQVTLSCSPISGHRSVSWYQQTPGQGLQFLFEYFSETQRNKGNFPGRFSGRQFSNSRSEMNVSTLELGDSALYLCASSLGDSGNTIYFGEGSWLTVV.

The chain links TRBV29-1 to TRBJ1-1; unclear D gene. The ends were cut back, 6 bases at V and 1 base at J, with 9 bases in the middle. In germline, CDR1 is SQVTM, CDR2 ANQGSEA. CDR3 length: 12 residues. The CDR3 coding sequence is TGCAGCGTCTTACCAGCGAACACTGAAGCTTTCTTT. It is translated as CSVLPANTEAFF.

The chain combines TRBV30 with TRBJ2-1, with 8 bases identical to TRBD2. V dropped 2 bases and J dropped 5; count of bases not matched to a gene: 5. Germline V gene data show CDR1 as GTSNPN and CDR2 as SVGIG (reference sequence). The length of the CDR3 is 14 residues. The CDR3 region has the DNA TGTGCCTGGAGTTCCGGGACTAGTCACAATGAGCAGTTCTTC. Amino acid sequence: CAWSSGTSHNEQFF. Full variable domain (rest looked up from reference TRBV30 and TRBJ2-1): SQTIHQWPATLVQPVGSPLSLECTVEGTSNPNLYWYRQAAGRGLQLLFYSVGIGQISSEVPQNLSASRPQDRQFILSSKKLLLSDSGFYLCAWSSGTSHNEQFFGPGTRLTVL.

This chain joins TRBV5-8 and TRBJ1-1, with D uncertain. From germline, CDR1 is SGHTS and CDR2 YDEGEE. Deletions cut 2 bases from V and 5 bases from J, with 4 bases between. This CDR3 is built from 11 residues. CDR3 coding DNA: TGTGCCAGCAGCTTAGGAACTGAAGCTTTCTTT. Its protein product is CASSLGTEAFF.